A single sample is the source of the 4 T cell receptor beta chains below, sequenced in a study of cytomegalovirus exposure and HLA in healthy donors. PCR involved 60 Vbeta and 13 Jbeta primers. Some clones are missing from TCRdb's copy, which holds only in-frame ones; the method was immunoSEQ multiplex PCR. Of roughly 250,000 clones listed, 80% were seen once; the top ten hold about 0.3%. What was sequenced was PBMCs. Receptor source: a girl aged 2-10 years in good health and CMV-seronegative.

This chain links TRBV20-1 with TRBJ2-5; D gene unclear. Trimming shortened V by 3 bases and J by 4 bases, and 6 bases separated the two germline ends. CDR3 size: 11 residues. Looked up from germline, CDR1 is DFQATT and CDR2 is SNEGSKA (reference sequence). The CDR3 DNA follows: TGCAGTGCTAGTTGGGCAGAGACCCAGTACTTC. Translating it yields CSASWAETQYF.

The V gene is TRBV30, the J gene TRBJ1-6; TRBD1 aligns across 8 bases. With V trimmed by 0 bases and J by 7 bases, 5 bases remained unmatched. Germline values: CDR1 GTSNPN, CDR2 SVGIG (reference sequence). This CDR3 has 15 residues. In DNA form, the CDR3 reads TGTGCCTGGAGTGTAGCTGGACAGGGAAATTCACCCCTCCACTTT. Translated: CAWSVAGQGNSPLHF.

The chain joins TRBV29-1 to TRBJ2-3, with D possibly being TRBD2 (6 bases). Trimming removed 4 bases from V and 5 bases from J, with 13 bases in between. This CDR3 is built from 13 residues. Germline V gene data show CDR1 as SQVTM and CDR2 as ANQGSEA. CDR3 in amino acids: CSVARDGRDTQYF. CDR3 sequence (DNA): TGCAGCGTTGCTCGTGACGGGAGAGATACGCAGTATTTT.

The genes are TRBV27 and TRBJ1-2; 10 bases agree with TRBD1. CDR3 length: 13 amino acids. Per germline, CDR1 MNHEY and CDR2 SMNVEV (reference sequence). V was clipped by 6 bases and J by 8 bases; unmatched bases: 6. CDR3 region: CASSDRGRRGYTF. The CDR3 DNA is TGTGCCAGCAGCGACAGGGGGCGCCGGGGCTACACCTTC.